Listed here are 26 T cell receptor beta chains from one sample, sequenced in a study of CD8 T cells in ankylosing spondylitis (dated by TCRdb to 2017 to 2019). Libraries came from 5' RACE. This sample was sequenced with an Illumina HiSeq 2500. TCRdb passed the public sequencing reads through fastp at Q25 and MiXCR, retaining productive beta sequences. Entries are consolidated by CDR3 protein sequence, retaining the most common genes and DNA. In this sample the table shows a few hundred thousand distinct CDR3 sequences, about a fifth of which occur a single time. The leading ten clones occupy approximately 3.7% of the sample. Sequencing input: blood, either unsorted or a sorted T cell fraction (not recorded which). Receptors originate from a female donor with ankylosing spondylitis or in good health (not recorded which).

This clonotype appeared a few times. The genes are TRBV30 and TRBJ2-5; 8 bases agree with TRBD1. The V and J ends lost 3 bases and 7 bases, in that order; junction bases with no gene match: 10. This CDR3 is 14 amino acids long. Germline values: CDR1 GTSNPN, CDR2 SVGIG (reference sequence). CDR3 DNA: TGTGCCTGGAGCGGGCGACAGGGGCTTTGGACCCAGTACTTC. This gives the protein CAWSGRQGLWTQYF.

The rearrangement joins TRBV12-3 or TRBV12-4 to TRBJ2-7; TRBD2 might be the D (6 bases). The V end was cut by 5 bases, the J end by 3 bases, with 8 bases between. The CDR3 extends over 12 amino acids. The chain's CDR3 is CASSRDFYEQYF. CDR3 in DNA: TGTGCCAGCAGTCGGGACTTCTACGAGCAGTACTTC.

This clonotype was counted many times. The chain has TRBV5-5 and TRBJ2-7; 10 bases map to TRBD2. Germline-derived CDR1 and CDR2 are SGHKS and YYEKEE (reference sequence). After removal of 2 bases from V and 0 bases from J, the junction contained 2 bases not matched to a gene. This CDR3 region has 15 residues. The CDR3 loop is CASSFGLAVSYEQYF. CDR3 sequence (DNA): TGTGCCAGCAGCTTTGGACTAGCGGTCTCCTACGAGCAGTACTTC.

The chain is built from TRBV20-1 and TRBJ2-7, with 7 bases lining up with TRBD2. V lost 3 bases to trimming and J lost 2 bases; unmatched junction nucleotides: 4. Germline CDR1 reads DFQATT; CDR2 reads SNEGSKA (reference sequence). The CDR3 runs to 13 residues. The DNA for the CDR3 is TGCAGTGCTAGGTACAGCGGGGCCTACGAGCAGTACTTC. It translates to CSARYSGAYEQYF.

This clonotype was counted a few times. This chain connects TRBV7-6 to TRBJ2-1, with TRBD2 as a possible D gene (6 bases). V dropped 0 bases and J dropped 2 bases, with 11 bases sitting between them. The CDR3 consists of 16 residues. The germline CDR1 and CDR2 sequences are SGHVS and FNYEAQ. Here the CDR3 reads CASSLALGGTYNEQFF. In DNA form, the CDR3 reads TGTGCCAGCAGCTTAGCCTTGGGGGGAACCTACAATGAGCAGTTCTTC.

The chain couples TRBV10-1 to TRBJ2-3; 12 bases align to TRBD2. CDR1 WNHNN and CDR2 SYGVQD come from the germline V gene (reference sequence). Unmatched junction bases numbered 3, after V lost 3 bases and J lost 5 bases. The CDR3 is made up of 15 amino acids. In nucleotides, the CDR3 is TGCGCCAGCAGTGACCCGGGACTAGCGGGAGATACGCAGTATTTT. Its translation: CASSDPGLAGDTQYF.

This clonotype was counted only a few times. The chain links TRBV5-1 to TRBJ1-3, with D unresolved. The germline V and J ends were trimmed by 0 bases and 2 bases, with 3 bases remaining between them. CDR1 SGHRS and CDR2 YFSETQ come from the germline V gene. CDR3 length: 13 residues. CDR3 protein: CASSLDAGNTIYF. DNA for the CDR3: TGCGCCAGCAGCTTGGACGCTGGAAACACCATATATTTT.

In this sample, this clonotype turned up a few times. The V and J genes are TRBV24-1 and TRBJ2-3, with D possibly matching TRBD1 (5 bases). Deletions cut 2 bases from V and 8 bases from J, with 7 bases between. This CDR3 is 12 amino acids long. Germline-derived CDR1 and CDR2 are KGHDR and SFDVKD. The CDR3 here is CATSDWGSTQYF. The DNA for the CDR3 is TGTGCCACCAGTGATTGGGGCAGTACGCAGTATTTT.

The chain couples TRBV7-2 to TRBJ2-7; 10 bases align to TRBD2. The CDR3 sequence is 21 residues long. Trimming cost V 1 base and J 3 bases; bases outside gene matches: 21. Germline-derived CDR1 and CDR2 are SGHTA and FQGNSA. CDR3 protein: CASSLVLAGALNPSLDYEQYF. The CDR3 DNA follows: TGTGCCAGCAGCTTAGTGCTAGCGGGAGCCCTAAACCCCAGTCTGGACTACGAGCAGTACTTC. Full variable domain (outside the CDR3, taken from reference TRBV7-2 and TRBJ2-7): GAGVSQSPSNKVTEKGKDVELRCDPISGHTALYWYRQSLGQGLEFLIYFQGNSAPDKSGLPSDRFSAERTGGSVSTLTIQRTQQEDSAVYLCASSLVLAGALNPSLDYEQYFGPGTRLTVT.

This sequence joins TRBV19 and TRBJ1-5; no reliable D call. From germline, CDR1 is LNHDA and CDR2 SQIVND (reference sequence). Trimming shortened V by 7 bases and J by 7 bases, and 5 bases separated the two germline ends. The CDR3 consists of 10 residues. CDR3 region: CASNRQPQHF. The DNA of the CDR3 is TGTGCCAGTAATAGGCAGCCCCAGCATTTT. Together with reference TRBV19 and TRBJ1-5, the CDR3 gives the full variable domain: DGGITQSPKYLFRKEGQNVTLSCEQNLNHDAMYWYRQDPGQGLRLIYYSQIVNDFQKGDIAEGYSVSREKKESFPLTVTSAQKNPTAFYLCASNRQPQHFGDGTRLSIL.

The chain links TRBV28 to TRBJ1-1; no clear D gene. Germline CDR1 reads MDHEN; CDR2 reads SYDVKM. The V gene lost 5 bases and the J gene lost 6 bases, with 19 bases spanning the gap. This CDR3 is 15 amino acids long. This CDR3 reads CASSPPGGRRAEAFF. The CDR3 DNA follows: TGTGCCAGCAGTCCCCCGGGAGGGAGGAGAGCTGAAGCTTTCTTT.

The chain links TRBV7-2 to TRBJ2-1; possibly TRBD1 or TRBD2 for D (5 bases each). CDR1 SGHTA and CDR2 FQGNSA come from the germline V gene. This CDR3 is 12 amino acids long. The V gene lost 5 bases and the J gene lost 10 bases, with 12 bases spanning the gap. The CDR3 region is CASSPGTREQFF. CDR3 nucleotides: TGTGCCAGCAGCCCTGGGACCAGGGAGCAGTTCTTC.

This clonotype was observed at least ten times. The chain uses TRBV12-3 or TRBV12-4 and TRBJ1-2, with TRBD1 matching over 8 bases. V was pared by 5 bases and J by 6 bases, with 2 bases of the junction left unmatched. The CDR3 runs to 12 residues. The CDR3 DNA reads TGTGCCAGCAGTCGACAGGGGAATGGCTACACCTTC. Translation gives CASSRQGNGYTF.

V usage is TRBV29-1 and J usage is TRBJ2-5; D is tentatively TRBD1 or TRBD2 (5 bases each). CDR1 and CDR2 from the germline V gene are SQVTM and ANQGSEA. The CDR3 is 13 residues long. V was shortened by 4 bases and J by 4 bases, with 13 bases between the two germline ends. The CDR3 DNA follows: TGCAGCGTTGGGGACGCAAGAGGAGAGACCCAGTACTTC. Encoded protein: CSVGDARGETQYF.

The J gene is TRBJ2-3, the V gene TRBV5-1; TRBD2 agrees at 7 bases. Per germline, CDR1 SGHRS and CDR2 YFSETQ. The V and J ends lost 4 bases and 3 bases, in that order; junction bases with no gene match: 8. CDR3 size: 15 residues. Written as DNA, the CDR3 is TGCGCCAGCAGCCTATCGGGGAGGGCGACAGATACGCAGTATTTT. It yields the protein CASSLSGRATDTQYF. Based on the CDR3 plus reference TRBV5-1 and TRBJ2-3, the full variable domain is KAGVTQTPRYLIKTRGQQVTLSCSPISGHRSVSWYQQTPGQGLQFLFEYFSETQRNKGNFPGRFSGRQFSNSRSEMNVSTLELGDSALYLCASSLSGRATDTQYFGPGTRLTVL.

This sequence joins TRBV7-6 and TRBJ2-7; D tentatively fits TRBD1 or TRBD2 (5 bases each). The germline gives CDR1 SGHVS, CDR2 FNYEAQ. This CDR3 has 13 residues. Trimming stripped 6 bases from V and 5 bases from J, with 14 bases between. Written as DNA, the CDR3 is TGTGCCAGCAGTCAGGGACGGGGTAACGAGCAGTACTTC. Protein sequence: CASSQGRGNEQYF.

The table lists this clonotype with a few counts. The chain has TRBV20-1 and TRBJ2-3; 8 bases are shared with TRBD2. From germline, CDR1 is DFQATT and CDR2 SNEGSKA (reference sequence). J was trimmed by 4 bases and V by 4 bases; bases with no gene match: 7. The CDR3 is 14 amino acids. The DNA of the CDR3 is TGCAGTGCTACCCCCGAAGCGGGAGCAGATACGCAGTATTTT. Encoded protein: CSATPEAGADTQYF.

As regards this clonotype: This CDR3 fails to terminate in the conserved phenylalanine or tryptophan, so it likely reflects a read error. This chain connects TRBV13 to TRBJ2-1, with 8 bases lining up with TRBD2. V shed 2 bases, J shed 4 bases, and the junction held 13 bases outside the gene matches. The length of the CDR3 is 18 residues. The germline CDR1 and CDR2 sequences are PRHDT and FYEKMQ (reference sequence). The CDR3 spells CASSLTIEREKGYNEQFL. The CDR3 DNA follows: TGTGCCAGCAGCTTAACCATCGAGCGGGAGAAGGGGTACAATGAGCAGTTCCTC.

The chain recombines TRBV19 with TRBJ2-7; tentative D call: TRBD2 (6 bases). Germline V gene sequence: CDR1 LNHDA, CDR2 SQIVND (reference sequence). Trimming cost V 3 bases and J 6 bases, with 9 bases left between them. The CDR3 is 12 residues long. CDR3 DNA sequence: TGTGCCAGTAGTATGTACGGGAGCGAGCAGTACTTC. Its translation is CASSMYGSEQYF.

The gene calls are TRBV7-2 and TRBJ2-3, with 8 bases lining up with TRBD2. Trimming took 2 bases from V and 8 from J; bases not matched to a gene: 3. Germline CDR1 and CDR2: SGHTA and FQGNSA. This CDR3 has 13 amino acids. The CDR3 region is CASSLQAGGTQYF. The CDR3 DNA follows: TGTGCCAGCAGCTTACAGGCGGGGGGTACGCAGTATTTT.

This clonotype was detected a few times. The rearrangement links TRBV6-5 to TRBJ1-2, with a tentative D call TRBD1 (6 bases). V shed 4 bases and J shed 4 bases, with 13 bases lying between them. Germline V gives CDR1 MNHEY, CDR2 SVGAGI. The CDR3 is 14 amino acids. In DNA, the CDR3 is TGTGCCAGCAGTTCCCCGGGGGGGGCCTATGGCTACACCTTC. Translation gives CASSSPGGAYGYTF.

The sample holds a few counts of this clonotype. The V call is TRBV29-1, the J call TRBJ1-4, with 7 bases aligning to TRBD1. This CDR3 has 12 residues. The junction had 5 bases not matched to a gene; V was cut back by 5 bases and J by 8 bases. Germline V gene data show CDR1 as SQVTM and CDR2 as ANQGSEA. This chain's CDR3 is CSVRQGPEKLFF. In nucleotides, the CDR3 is TGCAGCGTTCGACAGGGACCCGAAAAACTGTTTTTT.

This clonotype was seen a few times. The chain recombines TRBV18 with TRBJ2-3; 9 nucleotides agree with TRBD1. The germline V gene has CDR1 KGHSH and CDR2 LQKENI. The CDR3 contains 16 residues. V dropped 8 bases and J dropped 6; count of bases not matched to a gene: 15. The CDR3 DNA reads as TGTGCCAGCGCGCTCCGTGAGGGGACAGGGAGCGATACGCAGTATTTT. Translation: CASALREGTGSDTQYF.

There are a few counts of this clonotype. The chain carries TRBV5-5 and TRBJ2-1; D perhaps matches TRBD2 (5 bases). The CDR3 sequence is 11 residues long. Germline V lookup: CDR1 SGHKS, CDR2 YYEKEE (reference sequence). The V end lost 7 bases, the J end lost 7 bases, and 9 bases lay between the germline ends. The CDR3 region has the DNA TGTGCCAGCGAGCGGAATAATGAGCAGTTCTTC. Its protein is CASERNNEQFF. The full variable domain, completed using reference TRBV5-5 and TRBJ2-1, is DAGVTQSPTHLIKTRGQQVTLRCSPISGHKSVSWYQQVLGQGPQFIFQYYEKEERGRGNFPDRFSARQFPNYSSELNVNALLLGDSALYLCASERNNEQFFGPGTRLTVL.

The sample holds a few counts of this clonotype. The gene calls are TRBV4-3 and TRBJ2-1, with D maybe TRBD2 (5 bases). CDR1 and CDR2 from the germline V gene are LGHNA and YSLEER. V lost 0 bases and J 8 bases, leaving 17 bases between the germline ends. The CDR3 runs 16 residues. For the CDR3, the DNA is TGCGCCAGCAGCCAAGAGGACCAGCGGCCAGGCTATGAGCAGTTCTTC. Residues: CASSQEDQRPGYEQFF.

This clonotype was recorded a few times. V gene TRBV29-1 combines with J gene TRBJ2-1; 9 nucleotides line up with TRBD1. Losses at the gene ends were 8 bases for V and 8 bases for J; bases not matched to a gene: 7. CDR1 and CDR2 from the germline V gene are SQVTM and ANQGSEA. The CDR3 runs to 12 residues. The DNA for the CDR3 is TGCAGCATACTACAGGGGGCCTATGAGCAGTTCTTC. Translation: CSILQGAYEQFF.